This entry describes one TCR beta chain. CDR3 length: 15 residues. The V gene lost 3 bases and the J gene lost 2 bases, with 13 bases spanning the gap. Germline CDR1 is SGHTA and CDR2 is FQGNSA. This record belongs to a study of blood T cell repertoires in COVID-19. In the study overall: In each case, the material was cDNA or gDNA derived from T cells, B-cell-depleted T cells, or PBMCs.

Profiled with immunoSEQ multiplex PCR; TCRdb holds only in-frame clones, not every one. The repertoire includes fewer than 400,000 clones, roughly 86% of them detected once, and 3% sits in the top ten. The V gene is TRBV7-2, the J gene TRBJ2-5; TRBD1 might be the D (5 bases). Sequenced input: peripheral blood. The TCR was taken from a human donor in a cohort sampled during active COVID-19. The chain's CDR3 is CASSFFPGPQETQYF. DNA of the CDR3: TGTGCCAGCAGCTTCTTTCCAGGGCCTCAAGAGACCCAGTACTTC.